This T cell receptor (beta chain) was sequenced in a study of response to subunit inactivated influenza vaccine. Study observations and caveats: The authors suggested that every seasonal influenza vaccination recruits few new T cells.

V was trimmed by 6 bases and J by 2 bases, leaving 14 bases between them. Germline CDR1 MDHEN, CDR2 SYDVKM. The CDR3 covers 14 residues. Details on this clonotype: Its target is unknown.

TCRdb re-called the RT-PCR reads through MiXCR, storing one row per CDR3 protein. There are under 950,000 distinct CDR3 sequences in the sample; 21% occur only once, and 10% lies in the top ten. V and J are TRBV28 and TRBJ2-7, with D possibly being TRBD2 (6 bases). The source material was PBMCs from blood, sampled approximately 5 days after vaccination. The clonotype originates from a man in his forties or fifties who received an inactivated influenza vaccine. The CDR3 DNA reads TGTGCCAGCAGGCCCTCCGGGGGAACCTACGAGCAGTACTTC. Protein: CASRPSGGTYEQYF. Full variable domain (rest looked up from reference TRBV28 and TRBJ2-7): DVKVTQSSRYLVKRTGEKVFLECVQDMDHENMFWYRQDPGLGLRLIYFSYDVKMKEKGDIPEGYSVSREKKERFSLILESASTNQTSMYLCASRPSGGTYEQYFGPGTRLTVT.